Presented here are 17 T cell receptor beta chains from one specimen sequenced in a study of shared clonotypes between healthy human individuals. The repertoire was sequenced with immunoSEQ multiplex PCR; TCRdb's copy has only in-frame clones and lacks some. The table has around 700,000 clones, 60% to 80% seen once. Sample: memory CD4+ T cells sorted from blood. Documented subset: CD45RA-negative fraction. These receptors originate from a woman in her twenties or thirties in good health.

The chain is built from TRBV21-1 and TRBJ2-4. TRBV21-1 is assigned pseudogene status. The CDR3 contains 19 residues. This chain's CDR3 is CASSKSFSSRAPCHNIQYF. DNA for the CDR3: TGTGCCAGCAGCAAATCGTTTAGTTCCCGGGCTCCCTGTCATAACATTCAGTACTTC.

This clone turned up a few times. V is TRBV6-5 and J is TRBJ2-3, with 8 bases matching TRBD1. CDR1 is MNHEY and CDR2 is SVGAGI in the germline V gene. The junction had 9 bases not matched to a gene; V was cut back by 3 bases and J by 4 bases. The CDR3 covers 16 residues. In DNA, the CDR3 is TGTGCCAGCAGTTATCGGACAGGGAACCACCCAGATACGCAGTATTTT. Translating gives CASSYRTGNHPDTQYF.

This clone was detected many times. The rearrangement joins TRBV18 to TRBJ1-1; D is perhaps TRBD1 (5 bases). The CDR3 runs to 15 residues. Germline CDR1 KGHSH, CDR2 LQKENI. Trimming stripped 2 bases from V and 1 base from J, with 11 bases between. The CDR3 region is CASSPGGTANTEAFF. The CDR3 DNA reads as TGTGCCAGCTCACCAGGAGGGACGGCGAACACTGAAGCTTTCTTT.

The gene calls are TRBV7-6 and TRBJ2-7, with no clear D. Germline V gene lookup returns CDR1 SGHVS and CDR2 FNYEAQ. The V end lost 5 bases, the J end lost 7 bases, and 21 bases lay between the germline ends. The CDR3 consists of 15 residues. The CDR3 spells CASSPDRSPIWEQYF. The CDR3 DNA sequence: TGTGCCAGCAGCCCCGACCGGAGCCCGATCTGGGAGCAGTACTTC.

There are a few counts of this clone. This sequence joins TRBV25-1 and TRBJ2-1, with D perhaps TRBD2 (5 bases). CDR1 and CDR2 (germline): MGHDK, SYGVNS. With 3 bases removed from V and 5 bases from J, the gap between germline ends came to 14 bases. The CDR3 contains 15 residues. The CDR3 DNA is TGTGCCAGCAGTGAGAGTGGAGGCCCTGACAATGAGCAGTTCTTC. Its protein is CASSESGGPDNEQFF.

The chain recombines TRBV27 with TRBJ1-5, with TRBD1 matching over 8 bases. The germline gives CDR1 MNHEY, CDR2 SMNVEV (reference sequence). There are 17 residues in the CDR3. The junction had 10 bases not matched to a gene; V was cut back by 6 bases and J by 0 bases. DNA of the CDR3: TGTGCCAGCAGGGCTTCCGGACAGGGTTATAGCAATCAGCCCCAGCATTTT. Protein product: CASRASGQGYSNQPQHF.

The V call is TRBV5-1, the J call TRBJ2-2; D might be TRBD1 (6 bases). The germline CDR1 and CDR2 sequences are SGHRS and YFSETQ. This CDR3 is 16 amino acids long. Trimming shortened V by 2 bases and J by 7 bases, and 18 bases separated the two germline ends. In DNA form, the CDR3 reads TGCGCCAGCAGCTTATTTGGGCCAGGGGATGGCGGGGAGCTGTTTTTT. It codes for CASSLFGPGDGGELFF.

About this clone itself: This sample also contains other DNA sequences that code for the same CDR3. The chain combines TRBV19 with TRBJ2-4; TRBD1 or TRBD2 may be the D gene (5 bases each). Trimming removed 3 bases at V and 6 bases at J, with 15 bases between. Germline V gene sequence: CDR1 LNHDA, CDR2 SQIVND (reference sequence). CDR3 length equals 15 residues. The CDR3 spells CASSMKGTALNIQYF. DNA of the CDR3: TGTGCCAGTAGTATGAAAGGGACGGCGTTAAACATTCAGTACTTC.

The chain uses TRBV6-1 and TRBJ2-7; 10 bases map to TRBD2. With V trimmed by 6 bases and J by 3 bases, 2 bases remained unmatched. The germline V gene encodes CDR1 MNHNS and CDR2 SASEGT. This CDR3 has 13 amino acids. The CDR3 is CASRLAGIYEQYF. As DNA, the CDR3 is TGTGCCAGCAGACTAGCGGGAATCTACGAGCAGTACTTC.

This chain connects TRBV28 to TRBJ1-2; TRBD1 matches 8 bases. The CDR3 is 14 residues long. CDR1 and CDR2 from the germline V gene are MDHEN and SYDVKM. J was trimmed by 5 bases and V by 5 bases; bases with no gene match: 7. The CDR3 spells CASSTTGGTYGYTF. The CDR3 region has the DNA TGTGCCAGCAGTACCACAGGGGGTACTTATGGCTACACCTTC.

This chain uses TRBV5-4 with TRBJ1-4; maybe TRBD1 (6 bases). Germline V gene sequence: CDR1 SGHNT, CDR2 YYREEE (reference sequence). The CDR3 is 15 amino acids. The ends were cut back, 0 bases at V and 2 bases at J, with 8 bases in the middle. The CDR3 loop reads CASSLGGRTNEKLFF. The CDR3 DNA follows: TGTGCCAGCAGCTTGGGGGGGCGGACTAATGAAAAACTGTTTTTT.

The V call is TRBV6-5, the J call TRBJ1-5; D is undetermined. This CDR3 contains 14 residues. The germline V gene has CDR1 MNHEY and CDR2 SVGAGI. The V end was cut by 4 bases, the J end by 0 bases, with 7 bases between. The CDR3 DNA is TGTGCCAGCAGTTTAACATATAGCAATCAGCCCCAGCATTTT. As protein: CASSLTYSNQPQHF.

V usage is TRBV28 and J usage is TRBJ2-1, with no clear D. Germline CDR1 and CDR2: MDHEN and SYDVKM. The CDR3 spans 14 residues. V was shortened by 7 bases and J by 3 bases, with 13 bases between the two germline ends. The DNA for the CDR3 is TGTGCCAGCATGAACACACCCGGCTACAATGAGCAGTTCTTC. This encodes CASMNTPGYNEQFF.

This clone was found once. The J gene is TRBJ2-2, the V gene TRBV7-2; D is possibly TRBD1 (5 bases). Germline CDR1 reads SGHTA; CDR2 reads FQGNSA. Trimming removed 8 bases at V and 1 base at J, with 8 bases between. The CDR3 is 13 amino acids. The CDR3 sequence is CASWGGNTGELFF. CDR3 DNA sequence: TGTGCCAGCTGGGGCGGGAACACCGGGGAGCTGTTTTTT.

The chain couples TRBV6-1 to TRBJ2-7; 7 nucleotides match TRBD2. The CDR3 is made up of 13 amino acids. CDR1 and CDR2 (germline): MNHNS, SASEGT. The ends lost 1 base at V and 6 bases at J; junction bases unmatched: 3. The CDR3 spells CASSEGGRVEQYF. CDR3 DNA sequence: TGTGCCAGCAGTGAAGGGGGGAGGGTCGAGCAGTACTTC.

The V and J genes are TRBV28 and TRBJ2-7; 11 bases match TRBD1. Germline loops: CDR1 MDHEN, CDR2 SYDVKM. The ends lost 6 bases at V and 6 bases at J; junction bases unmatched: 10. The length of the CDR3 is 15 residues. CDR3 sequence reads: CASSETSGTGGEQYF. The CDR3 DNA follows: TGTGCCAGCAGCGAAACATCCGGGACAGGGGGCGAGCAGTACTTC.

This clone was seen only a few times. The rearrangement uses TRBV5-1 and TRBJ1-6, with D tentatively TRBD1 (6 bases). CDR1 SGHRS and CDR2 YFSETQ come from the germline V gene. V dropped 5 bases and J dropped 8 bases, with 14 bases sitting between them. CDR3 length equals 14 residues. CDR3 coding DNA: TGCGCCAGCAGGACACAGGGCACCGATTCACCCCTCCACTTT. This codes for CASRTQGTDSPLHF. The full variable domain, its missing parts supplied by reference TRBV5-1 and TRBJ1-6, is KAGVTQTPRYLIKTRGQQVTLSCSPISGHRSVSWYQQTPGQGLQFLFEYFSETQRNKGNFPGRFSGRQFSNSRSEMNVSTLELGDSALYLCASRTQGTDSPLHFGNGTRLTVT.